The clone carrying this T cell receptor beta chain was counted a few times. Other DNA variants within this sample encode the same CDR3. The data were taken from a study of blood T cell repertoires in COVID-19. Study details: Sites across the United States, Italy and Spain contributed samples from acute and convalescent COVID-19. Nucleic acid was either cDNA or gDNA, and it came from T cells, B-cell-depleted T cells, or PBMCs.

Original analysis: Amplifying reference gene primers gave estimates of nucleated cell counts. TCRdb's copy holds only in-frame clones and misses some; the assay was immunoSEQ multiplex PCR. V and J calls and clone size follow that table, whereas D and trimming were derived from the DNA. The sample has approximately 110,000 clones, approximately 70% seen once. The germline CDR1 and CDR2 sequences are KGHSH and LQKENI. This CDR3 is built from 15 residues. The ends were cut back, 2 bases at V and 4 bases at J, with 12 bases in the middle. Sequences were obtained from peripheral blood. This chain connects TRBV18 to TRBJ2-1; TRBD2 is a possible D gene (6 bases). The clonotype was recovered from an older man with acute or convalescent COVID-19. CDR3 in DNA: TGTGCCAGCTCACCAGGTCTTGCGGGGTACAATGAGCAGTTCTTC. Its protein product is CASSPGLAGYNEQFF.